Listed here are 24 T cell receptor beta chains from one sample, sequenced in a study of T cell repertoires in cytomegalovirus infection. No cognate antigen is known for these TCRs. From the reads, TCRdb called clonotypes with MiXCR, one entry per CDR3 protein. The table records some 700,000 distinct CDR3 sequences, 30% to 35% of them present only once. This material consisted of cultured PBMCs, taken from culture after CMV antigen stimulation. These receptors were collected from a human donor in good health (CMV status not recorded). Some clones in this sample may be carry-over from other donors' samples.

This chain uses TRBV10-3 with TRBJ1-1; 10 nucleotides line up with TRBD1. There are 13 residues in the CDR3. Germline V CDR1 and CDR2: ENHRY, SYGVKD. V shed 6 bases and J 3 bases; nucleotides not matched to a gene: 1. Here the CDR3 DNA reads TGTGCCATCAGGGGGACAGGGGACACTGAAGCTTTCTTT. Protein product: CAIRGTGDTEAFF.

The chain couples TRBV7-6 to TRBJ2-3, with 9 nucleotides matching TRBD2. Germline CDR1 reads SGHVS; CDR2 reads FNYEAQ. This CDR3 region has 14 residues. J was trimmed by 4 bases and V by 4 bases; bases with no gene match: 3. The CDR3 sequence is CASSSGGGADTQYF. DNA for the CDR3: TGTGCCAGCAGCTCTGGCGGGGGGGCAGATACGCAGTATTTT. The full variable domain, its missing parts supplied by reference TRBV7-6 and TRBJ2-3, is GAGVSQSPRYKVTKRGQDVALRCDPISGHVSLYWYRQALGQGPEFLTYFNYEAQQDKSGLPNDRFSAERPEGSISTLTIQRTEQRDSAMYRCASSSGGGADTQYFGPGTRLTVL.

This clonotype occurred many times. The rearrangement uses TRBV7-2 and TRBJ2-2; 7 bases match TRBD2. Germline V gene lookup returns CDR1 SGHTA and CDR2 FQGNSA. The CDR3 has 17 amino acids. V lost 1 base and J lost 3; bases outside the gene matches: 8. The CDR3 nucleotides read TGTGCCAGCAGCTTAGAAGCGGGGAGCGGATACACCGGGGAGCTGTTTTTT. Its translation is CASSLEAGSGYTGELFF.

As DNA, the CDR3 is TGCGCCAGCAGCTTGGCCGGCCCGGGGGGGGCCGATACGCAGTATTTT. Amino acids: CASSLAGPGGADTQYF. The chain employs TRBV5-1 and TRBJ2-3; the match to TRBD2 covers 8 bases. J was trimmed by 6 bases and V by 0 bases; bases with no gene match: 9. CDR1 and CDR2 from the germline V gene are SGHRS and YFSETQ. There are 16 residues in the CDR3.

This CDR3 is CSASTAGRDTGELFF. The CDR3 region has the DNA TGCAGTGCTAGTACGGCAGGGAGGGACACCGGGGAGCTGTTTTTT. This chain links TRBV20-1 with TRBJ2-2; TRBD2 aligns across 7 bases. The CDR3 sequence is 15 residues long. Germline lookup yields CDR1 DFQATT and CDR2 SNEGSKA (reference sequence). V shed 3 bases, J shed 3 bases, and the junction held 7 bases outside the gene matches.

This clonotype was counted a single time. J is TRBJ1-1 and V is TRBV29-1; D gene uncertain. This CDR3 region has 12 residues. V was cut by 7 bases and J by 2 bases, with 11 bases left in between. Per the germline V gene, CDR1 is SQVTM and CDR2 is ANQGSEA. The CDR3, as DNA: TGCAGCGCCCACCGGGATAACACTGAAGCTTTCTTT. This encodes CSAHRDNTEAFF.

This clonotype was detected many times. The rearrangement links TRBV7-8 to TRBJ1-2; 7 bases are shared with TRBD1. The CDR3 totals 16 residues. Trimming cost V 4 bases and J 1 base; bases outside gene matches: 9. Per the germline V gene, CDR1 is SGHVS and CDR2 is FQNEAQ. The CDR3 bases are TGTGCCAGCAGCTCAAGTAGGACAGGCAGTAACTATGGCTACACCTTC. The encoded protein is CASSSSRTGSNYGYTF.

V is TRBV3-1 and J is TRBJ1-1; a weak D match, TRBD1 (6 bases). CDR3 length: 14 amino acids. V lost 1 base and J lost 4, with 10 bases in between. Germline V gene sequence: CDR1 LGHDT, CDR2 YNNKEL (reference sequence). CDR3 DNA: TGTGCCAGCAGCCAAGCAGGGGTTGGCACTGAAGCTTTCTTT. Its translation is CASSQAGVGTEAFF.

The V and J genes are TRBV7-2 and TRBJ2-5; 7 positions agree with TRBD1. Germline V gene sequence: CDR1 SGHTA, CDR2 FQGNSA. Trimming removed 2 bases from V and 5 bases from J; junction bases left unmatched: 5. The CDR3 has 14 residues. The CDR3: CASSLSGTVETQYF. CDR3 in DNA: TGTGCCAGCAGCTTATCCGGGACAGTGGAGACCCAGTACTTC.

The sample holds one count of this clonotype. The chain is built from TRBV5-4 and TRBJ2-3; D gene unclear. V was shortened by 6 bases and J by 4 bases, with 15 bases between the two germline ends. The CDR3 runs to 14 residues. Germline V gene sequence: CDR1 SGHNT, CDR2 YYREEE (reference sequence). The CDR3 DNA reads TGTGCCAGCACCTCGGTTTCCAGTGCAGATACGCAGTATTTT. Encoded protein: CASTSVSSADTQYF.

The J gene is TRBJ1-1, the V gene TRBV7-8, with D possibly TRBD1 on 6 matching bases. Trimming shortened V by 5 bases and J by 7 bases, and 23 bases separated the two germline ends. The CDR3 is made up of 16 amino acids. CDR1 and CDR2 from the germline V gene are SGHVS and FQNEAQ. The CDR3 sequence is CASSLTPGAPKVEAFF. The CDR3, as DNA: TGTGCCAGCAGCCTTACCCCAGGGGCCCCGAAAGTTGAAGCTTTCTTT.

This clonotype occurred many times. The chain joins TRBV7-8 to TRBJ2-7, with TRBD2 matching 7 bases. From germline, CDR1 is SGHVS and CDR2 FQNEAQ. Losses at the gene ends were 3 bases for V and 0 bases for J; bases not matched to a gene: 5. This CDR3 comprises 15 residues. In DNA form, the CDR3 reads TGTGCCAGCAGCTTTTCCGGGGGGAGCTCCTACGAGCAGTACTTC. Its protein product is CASSFSGGSSYEQYF.

This clonotype was seen ten or more times. The J gene is TRBJ2-7, the V gene TRBV7-2, with D perhaps matching TRBD1 (6 bases). The germline CDR1 and CDR2 sequences are SGHTA and FQGNSA. V shed 3 bases and J shed 3 bases, with 9 bases lying between them. The CDR3 has 13 residues. The DNA for the CDR3 is TGTGCCAGCAGCTTTACAGGGATCTACGAGCAGTACTTC. Translation gives CASSFTGIYEQYF.

The chain recombines TRBV20-1 with TRBJ1-4; D gene ambiguous. V was cut by 4 bases and J by 4 bases, with 16 bases left in between. CDR3 length equals 15 residues. The V gene's germline CDR1 is DFQATT and CDR2 SNEGSKA (reference sequence). For the CDR3, the DNA is TGCAGTGCTACCCCGACGAGCCGCTATAATGAAAAACTGTTTTTT. This gives the protein CSATPTSRYNEKLFF.

This clonotype occurred a few times. The V and J genes are TRBV28 and TRBJ1-6; D uncertain. The germline V gene encodes CDR1 MDHEN and CDR2 SYDVKM. CDR3 size: 14 residues. The germline V and J ends were trimmed by 8 bases and 6 bases, with 14 bases remaining between them. As DNA, the CDR3 is TGTGCCAGCCTGAGTCGAGGGATTAATTCACCCCTCCACTTT. Encoded protein: CASLSRGINSPLHF. The variable domain in full, with the rest retrieved from reference TRBV28 and TRBJ1-6, is DVKVTQSSRYLVKRTGEKVFLECVQDMDHENMFWYRQDPGLGLRLIYFSYDVKMKEKGDIPEGYSVSREKKERFSLILESASTNQTSMYLCASLSRGINSPLHFGNGTRLTVT.

V and J are TRBV5-5 and TRBJ1-1, with D unclear. This CDR3 contains 14 residues. CDR1 is SGHKS, CDR2 YYEKEE, per germline (reference sequence). The germline V and J ends were trimmed by 0 bases and 2 bases, with 8 bases remaining between them. The CDR3 sequence is CASSLAKANTEAFF. CDR3 in DNA: TGTGCCAGCAGCTTGGCGAAGGCCAACACTGAAGCTTTCTTT. The whole variable domain, remainder taken from reference TRBV5-5 and TRBJ1-1, is DAGVTQSPTHLIKTRGQQVTLRCSPISGHKSVSWYQQVLGQGPQFIFQYYEKEERGRGNFPDRFSARQFPNYSSELNVNALLLGDSALYLCASSLAKANTEAFFGQGTRLTVV.

The CDR3 coding sequence is TGTGCCAGCAGCTTAGTGGACAGAAACAATGAGCAGTTCTTC. Amino acids: CASSLVDRNNEQFF. This chain uses TRBV7-4 with TRBJ2-1, with a possible D match to TRBD1 (6 bases). Looked up from germline, CDR1 is SGHVT and CDR2 is SQSDAQ. V was clipped by 1 base and J by 5 bases, with 9 bases between them. The CDR3 contains 14 residues.

The genes are TRBV20-1 and TRBJ2-7; 7 nucleotides match TRBD2. CDR1 and CDR2 from the germline V gene are DFQATT and SNEGSKA (reference sequence). The V and J ends lost 0 bases and 4 bases, in that order; junction bases with no gene match: 9. The CDR3 is 15 amino acids. The CDR3 loop is CSARDAVAGAYEQYF. CDR3 coding DNA: TGCAGTGCTAGAGATGCGGTAGCGGGCGCTTACGAGCAGTACTTC.

The chain recombines TRBV2 with TRBJ1-6; 7 bases are a match to TRBD1. The CDR3 runs to 15 residues. V was clipped by 6 bases and J by 8 bases; unmatched bases: 10. Germline lookup yields CDR1 SNHLY and CDR2 FYNNEI. This CDR3 is CASRGGTVSYSPLHF. The DNA for the CDR3 is TGTGCCAGCAGAGGTGGGACAGTATCATATTCACCCCTCCACTTT.

This clonotype was observed a handful of times. This chain joins TRBV12-3 or TRBV12-4 and TRBJ1-1; TRBD1 might be the D (5 bases). Trimming removed 6 bases at V and 1 base at J, with 18 bases between. CDR3 length: 16 amino acids. The CDR3 loop reads CASSTSAGGGNTEAFF. CDR3 nucleotide sequence: TGTGCCAGCAGCACCTCGGCGGGCGGGGGGAACACTGAAGCTTTCTTT.

The chain joins TRBV7-8 to TRBJ2-7; 8 bases map to TRBD1. Germline CDR1 and CDR2: SGHVS and FQNEAQ. The CDR3 length is 17 residues. V dropped 0 bases and J dropped 4; count of bases not matched to a gene: 11. The DNA of the CDR3 is TGTGCCAGCAGCTTAGCGGAGGACAGGGTTCTTCCGTACGAGCAGTACTTC. Its translation is CASSLAEDRVLPYEQYF.

The J gene is TRBJ2-1, the V gene TRBV28; 10 positions match TRBD2. The CDR3 is made up of 15 amino acids. V shed 3 bases and J 8 bases; nucleotides not matched to a gene: 7. Germline V gene data show CDR1 as MDHEN and CDR2 as SYDVKM. For the CDR3, the DNA is TGTGCCAGCAGTTTCCGGCCTAGCGGGAGCGATGAGCAGTTCTTC. This sequence encodes CASSFRPSGSDEQFF.

Only a few counts were recorded for this clonotype. The rearrangement links TRBV7-9 to TRBJ1-5, with a tentative D call TRBD1 (6 bases). Germline V CDR1 and CDR2: SEHNR, FQNEAQ (reference sequence). CDR3 length: 14 amino acids. Trimming took off 5 bases at V and 4 bases at J, with 12 bases between the two ends. The CDR3 is CASSDTTGNQPQHF. CDR3 sequence (DNA): TGTGCCAGCAGCGATACCACAGGGAATCAGCCCCAGCATTTT.

The chain combines TRBV20-1 with TRBJ2-1, with 14 bases identical to TRBD2. V dropped 5 bases and J dropped 3; count of bases not matched to a gene: 3. Per germline, CDR1 DFQATT and CDR2 SNEGSKA (reference sequence). The CDR3 totals 15 residues. The CDR3 DNA reads as TGCAGTGCTGGGACTAGCGGGAGATTCTACAATGAGCAGTTCTTC. This encodes CSAGTSGRFYNEQFF.